The TCR beta chain under discussion was sequenced for a study of identifying expanded T cells in peripheral blood. Study-wide points: Roughly 1.1 clones differed between technical replicates, versus approximately 16 and 19 over time.

Regarding this clone: Its target is unknown.

No infections or other immune events were documented during collection. Some clones are missing from TCRdb's copy, which holds only in-frame ones; the method was immunoSEQ multiplex PCR. The sample includes over 100,000 clones, 88% of them seen just once. Germline values: CDR1 KGHSH, CDR2 LQKENI. CDR3 length: 14 amino acids. With 6 bases clipped from V and 6 bases from J, the junction kept 6 bases outside the gene matches. Material for sequencing was blood. The chain links TRBV18 to TRBJ2-7; TRBD1 aligns across 12 bases. This TCR came from a person aged 18 to 75 in good health. For the CDR3, the DNA is TGTGCCAGCTCGCCGGGACAGGGGGCCGGCGAGCAGTACTTC. Amino acid sequence: CASSPGQGAGEQYF.